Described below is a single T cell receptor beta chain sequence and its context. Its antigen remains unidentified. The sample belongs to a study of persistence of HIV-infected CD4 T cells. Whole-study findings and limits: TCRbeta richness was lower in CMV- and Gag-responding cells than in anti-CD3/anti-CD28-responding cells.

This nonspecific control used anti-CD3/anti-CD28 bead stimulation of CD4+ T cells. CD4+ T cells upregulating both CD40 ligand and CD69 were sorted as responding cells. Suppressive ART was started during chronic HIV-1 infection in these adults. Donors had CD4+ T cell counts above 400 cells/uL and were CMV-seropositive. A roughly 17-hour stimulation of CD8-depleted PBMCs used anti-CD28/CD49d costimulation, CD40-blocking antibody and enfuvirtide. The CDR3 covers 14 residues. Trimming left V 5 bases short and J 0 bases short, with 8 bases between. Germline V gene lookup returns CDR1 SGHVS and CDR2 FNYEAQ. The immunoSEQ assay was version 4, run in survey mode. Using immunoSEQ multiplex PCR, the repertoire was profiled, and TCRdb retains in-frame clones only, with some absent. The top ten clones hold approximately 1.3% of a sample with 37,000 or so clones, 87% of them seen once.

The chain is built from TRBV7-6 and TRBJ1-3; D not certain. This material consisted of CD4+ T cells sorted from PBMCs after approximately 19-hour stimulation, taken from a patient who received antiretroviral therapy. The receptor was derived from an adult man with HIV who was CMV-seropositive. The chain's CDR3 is CASSQGISGNTIYF. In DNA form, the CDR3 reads TGTGCCAGCAGCCAAGGGATCTCTGGAAACACCATATATTTT.